This entry is about one T cell receptor beta chain. Its antigen is still unknown. The data stem from a study of T cell responses to AZD1222 COVID-19 vaccine. Whole-study results and caveats: In the spike-specific TCR repertoire, nearly half reportedly target unmutated variant regions.

The CDR3 runs 11 residues. The germline gives CDR1 SGHAT, CDR2 FQNNGV. With 5 bases removed from V and 6 bases from J, the gap between germline ends came to 8 bases. Clones were read by immunoSEQ multiplex PCR, and TCRdb kept only the in-frame ones, dropping some. The data hold around 120,000 clones, with nearly 90% observed a single time. The rearrangement joins TRBV11-2 to TRBJ2-7; D unresolved. This specimen was peripheral blood, taken 28 days after the second AZD1222 dose. The clonotype was recovered from an adult who received the AZD1222 COVID-19 vaccine. CDR3 region: CASSRRLEQYF. In nucleotides, the CDR3 is TGTGCCAGCAGCCGACGGCTCGAGCAGTACTTC.